The T cell receptor beta chain under discussion was sequenced for a study of a mutant IDH1 vaccine in newly diagnosed glioma (dated by TCRdb to 2020 to 2022). For the wider study: Of the approximately 30 treated patients, approximately 62% were male and about 38% were female, and the mean age was approximately 40 years. Peripheral blood was collected at six visits: V03 (baseline), V05, V07, V10, V12 and V13. Prior to enrollment, standard therapy consisting of radiotherapy alone, temozolomide alone, or radiochemotherapy with temozolomide had been administered to patients, with the combination being received by most patients. Longitudinal TCRB deep sequencing was performed for 20 to 25 treated patients wherever samples were available for exploratory analyses.

The time point label for this specimen denotes: baseline, week 1 (first vaccination visit). Reading the label with the study, this specimen's treatment or condition is: pre-vaccination baseline after standard-of-care therapy. Newly diagnosed WHO grade 3 or 4 IDH1-mutant astrocytomas showing loss of nuclear ATRX were present in the donors. The samples were drawn from NOA16, a multicentre, single-arm, open-label phase I trial in Germany that tested a mutant IDH1 peptide vaccine in humans for the first time. Visit V03 blood draws served as the baseline sample for immunogenicity testing. Genomic DNA for TCRB sequencing was isolated from EDTA blood with the DNeasy Blood and Tissue Kit. What the work shows at the level of the full study, not this receptor alone: Selection of PBMC samples for TCRB deep sequencing was based on availability. Across multiple MHC alleles, vaccine-induced immune responses were seen in 90% to 95% of patients. Changes in the top peripheral T cell clonotypes picked up by TCRB sequencing did not appear to be linked to pseudoprogression. The authors stated that sample limitations prevented analyses of patient blood samples from being reproduced.

Library preparation employed the immunoSEQ multiplex PCR assay. The hsTCRB Kit was used according to the manufacturer's protocol to amplify rearranged TCR beta chain sequences. Sequencing of TCRB libraries was carried out on an Illumina MiSeq. The paper's data handling went like this. The kit vendor's proprietary platform handled demultiplexing, trimming and gene mapping. TCRdb's version of the immuneACCESS table is confined to in-frame rearrangements and falls short of the full clone set. An unresolved V gene accounts for under half of the shortfall where checked; the remainder is of unknown origin. Clone size and the V and J calls come from that table; the DNA yielded D and trimming. This sample has 20,000 to 25,000 clones in its table, and 93% of those were observed once. The ten most abundant clones make up about 1.2% of the sample. On this clone: There is no known antigen for this receptor. Per-nucleotide qualities are absent, and no much larger clonotype sits a single base away.

V is cut by 5 bases and J by 4 bases, and the space between the germline ends is 18 bases. CDR1 and CDR2 are read off the germline V gene as SGHAT and FQNNGV. The CDR3 starts with the cysteine, ends with the phenylalanine, and has 15 residues. Only the CDR3 portion is preserved as DNA: 45 bases, with reading frame beginning at the first base. The source of this sequence is a man aged 40-49 years with glioma. This specimen was PBMCs, taken from a glioma patient treated with radiotherapy, temozolomide or both. The rearranged chain carries TRBV11-2 and TRBJ2-7; the D segment might be TRBD1 or TRBD2, since each matches 5 bases. The base sequence is TGTGCCAGCAGCGCCAATCCGGGACCGACTTACGAGCAGTACTTC. The encoded protein is CASSANPGPTYEQYF.